Sequencing of this TCR beta chain was carried out in a study of HIV-infected patients and healthy controls. In TCRdb, the 5' RACE reads were re-called with MiXCR into one record per CDR3 protein. This sample has about 64,000 distinct CDR3 sequences, with roughly a fifth found just once. At least ten counts were recorded for this clonotype. V gave up 3 bases and J gave up 0 bases, with 8 bases separating them. CDR3 size: 13 residues. The germline CDR1 and CDR2 sequences are SQVTM and ANQGSEA. Source material: CD4+ T cells from blood. The TCR originated in a human donor in good health. The chain recombines TRBV29-1 with TRBJ1-1, with D unclear. This CDR3 is CSVERIMNTEAFF. DNA of the CDR3: TGCAGCGTTGAGAGGATCATGAACACTGAAGCTTTCTTT.